These 17 T cell receptor beta chains were all obtained from the same sample, sequenced in a study of metastatic and nonmetastatic thyroid tumors. No patient had received any treatment before thyroid surgery. TCRdb re-processed the PCR reads through MiXCR. The table includes over 15,000 clones, 30% to 35% detected once. Specimen: adjacent normal tissue. These receptor sequences come from a female donor with papillary thyroid cancer or a benign thyroid nodule (not recorded which). Some clones in this sample may be carry-over from other donors' samples.

The table lists this clone with many counts. The chain is built from TRBV5-4 and TRBJ2-5; 10 nucleotides align to TRBD2. The CDR3 extends over 16 amino acids. V was pared by 4 bases and J by 2 bases, with 8 bases of the junction left unmatched. The germline CDR1 and CDR2 sequences are SGHNT and YYREEE (reference sequence). CDR3 DNA sequence: TGTGCCAGCAGCCCCCGGACTAGCGGAGGTCAAGAGACCCAGTACTTC. Residues: CASSPRTSGGQETQYF.

The chain carries TRBV6-2 or TRBV6-3 and TRBJ1-5; 9 bases match TRBD1. The germline CDR1 and CDR2 sequences are MNHEY and SVGEGT. The CDR3 contains 15 residues. Germline trimming cut 0 bases from V and 6 bases from J; bases unmatched to any gene: 3. The CDR3 sequence is CASSYSGTGSQPQHF. CDR3 in DNA: TGTGCCAGCAGTTACTCGGGGACAGGGAGTCAGCCCCAGCATTTT.

The chain recombines TRBV7-3 with TRBJ2-5; no clear D. This CDR3 region has 13 residues. V gave up 3 bases and J gave up 2 bases, with 7 bases separating them. CDR1 and CDR2 from the germline V gene are SGHTA and FQGTGA. CDR3 protein: CASSFAPQETQYF. In DNA, the CDR3 is TGTGCCAGCAGCTTCGCGCCGCAAGAGACCCAGTACTTC. The full variable domain, rest sourced from reference TRBV7-3 and TRBJ2-5, is GAGVSQTPSNKVTEKGKYVELRCDPISGHTALYWYRQSLGQGPEFLIYFQGTGAADDSGLPNDRFFAVRPEGSVSTLKIQRTERGDSAVYLCASSFAPQETQYFGPGTRLLVL.

Within the sample, this clone is medium-sized. V gene TRBV12-3 or TRBV12-4 combines with J gene TRBJ2-2; TRBD2 might be the D (7 bases). V gave up 0 bases and J gave up 4 bases, with 9 bases separating them. The CDR3 sequence is 15 residues long. Here the CDR3 reads CASSLAGGRTGELFF. As DNA, the CDR3 is TGTGCCAGCAGTTTAGCGGGGGGGCGCACCGGGGAGCTGTTTTTT.

The chain's CDR3 is CASRAGSNYGYTF. CDR3 DNA: TGTGCCAGCAGAGCAGGGAGTAACTATGGCTACACCTTC. The chain carries TRBV6-1 and TRBJ1-2; possible D gene TRBD1, 5 bases. CDR3 length: 13 amino acids. Germline V gene sequence: CDR1 MNHNS, CDR2 SASEGT. Trimming removed 6 bases from V and 1 base from J, with 9 bases in between.

CDR3: CASRNAGSRNSPLHF. CDR3 bases: TGTGCCAGCAGAAACGCCGGGTCTAGAAATTCACCCCTCCACTTT. V and J are TRBV6-1 and TRBJ1-6; D remains unclear. Germline V gene lookup returns CDR1 MNHNS and CDR2 SASEGT. This CDR3 region has 15 residues. Between the trimmed V and J ends, which lost 6 bases and 7 bases, there was a span of 16 bases.

This clone was counted between two and nine times. The chain employs TRBV6-1 and TRBJ2-7; no definite D call. CDR1 and CDR2 from the germline V gene are MNHNS and SASEGT. Trimming removed 7 bases from V and 1 base from J, with 17 bases in between. The CDR3 runs 15 residues. This chain's CDR3 is CASTPKYEASYEQYF. The CDR3 coding sequence is TGTGCCAGCACTCCTAAATATGAGGCATCCTACGAGCAGTACTTC.

The sample holds a few counts of this clone. One base away lies a much larger clone, so this may be a sequencing read error. The chain carries TRBV6-4 and TRBJ1-4; 10 nucleotides agree with TRBD1. In germline, CDR1 is MRHNA, CDR2 SNTAGT. The CDR3 has 14 amino acids. CDR3 bases: TGTGCCAGCATCCTGACAGGGGGCGATGAAAAACAGTTTTTT. Encoded protein: CASILTGGDEKQFF.

Of note for this clone: This may arise from a read error, as a much more abundant clone is one base away. The gene calls are TRBV25-1 and TRBJ1-1; D not certain. This CDR3 has 14 residues. Germline CDR1 and CDR2: MGHDK and SYGVNS. The CDR3 region has the DNA TGTGCCAGCTGTGACGGAGGTAAGGACACTGAAGCTTTCTTT. Translated, it gives CASCDGGKDTEAFF.

This clone was recorded a few times. The chain links TRBV27 to TRBJ2-7; 9 bases agree with TRBD2. The CDR3 covers 15 residues. The V segment lost 2 bases and the J segment 2 bases; nucleotides outside the gene matches: 4. Germline CDR1 reads MNHEY; CDR2 reads SMNVEV (reference sequence). CDR3 DNA: TGTGCCAGCAGTTTAGCTAGCGGGGCTCCCTACGAGCAGTACTTC. Protein product: CASSLASGAPYEQYF.

This clone is labeled as large. This chain links TRBV10-1 with TRBJ2-7; 7 bases match TRBD2. Germline CDR1 and CDR2: WNHNN and SYGVQD (reference sequence). CDR3 length equals 14 residues. J lost 1 base, V lost 11 bases, and 11 bases had no gene match. This chain's CDR3 is CAGGAPGGSYEQYF. The CDR3 DNA reads as TGCGCCGGAGGGGCCCCGGGGGGATCCTACGAGCAGTACTTC.

V gene TRBV4-2 combines with J gene TRBJ1-3; D possibly corresponds to TRBD1 (5 bases). The germline V gene has CDR1 LGHNA and CDR2 YNFKEQ. This CDR3 region has 20 residues. Trimming took off 4 bases at V and 0 bases at J, with 25 bases between the two ends. The CDR3 region has the DNA TGTGCCAGCAGCCCCCGAGGCAGAACTATAGGGGCAGACTCTGGAAACACCATATATTTT. Protein product: CASSPRGRTIGADSGNTIYF.

J is TRBJ1-4 and V is TRBV5-1; D call uncertain. V shed 3 bases and J shed 0 bases, with 15 bases lying between them. This CDR3 is built from 17 residues. The germline CDR1 and CDR2 sequences are SGHRS and YFSETQ. DNA for the CDR3: TGCGCCAGCAGCTGGGCAACCTCGTCAGCAACTAATGAAAAACTGTTTTTT. Translating gives CASSWATSSATNEKLFF.

Concerning this clone itself: The identical CDR3 is also encoded by other nucleotide sequences in the sample. This sequence joins TRBV4-2 and TRBJ2-3; 7 bases match TRBD2. V gave up 4 bases and J gave up 5 bases; unmatched junction bases: 21. The CDR3 is 19 residues long. Germline CDR1 LGHNA, CDR2 YNFKEQ. The CDR3 loop reads CASSPYTTAREWGGDTQYF. The CDR3 nucleotides are TGTGCCAGCAGCCCCTATACCACGGCGCGGGAGTGGGGCGGAGATACGCAGTATTTT.

This clone was counted at least ten times. The J gene is TRBJ1-2, the V gene TRBV3-1; TRBD1 matches 7 bases. The CDR3 consists of 15 residues. V gave up 3 bases and J gave up 1 base; unmatched junction bases: 5. From germline, CDR1 is LGHDT and CDR2 YNNKEL (reference sequence). The DNA for the CDR3 is TGTGCCAGCAGCCACCGGACAGGTTTTAACTATGGCTACACCTTC. Amino acid sequence: CASSHRTGFNYGYTF.

The chain has TRBV4-1 and TRBJ2-3; the D is unclear. The CDR3 length is 15 residues. Germline loops: CDR1 MGHRA, CDR2 YSYEKL. V was shortened by 0 bases and J by 6 bases, with 13 bases between the two germline ends. The CDR3 nucleotides read TGCGCCAGCAGCCAAGATAGGAGAGACCGGGATACGCAGTATTTT. Translating it yields CASSQDRRDRDTQYF.

By share, this clone ranks as medium-sized. The chain employs TRBV4-1 and TRBJ1-2, with a weak D call TRBD1 (5 bases). The CDR3 is 13 amino acids. CDR1 is MGHRA and CDR2 is YSYEKL in the germline V gene. V lost 0 bases and J lost 7, with 9 bases in between. The CDR3, as DNA: TGCGCCAGCAGCCAAGATCGGGGACGTGGCTACACCTTC. It translates to CASSQDRGRGYTF.